This TCR beta chain was retrieved from a study of regulatory T cells in long-lasting Graves disease. Study in general: Those Graves' patients who were newly diagnosed had been on antithyroid drugs under 3 months. Study-wide findings and caveats: Persistent Graves' patients showed reduced TCR diversity versus newly diagnosed patients.

Investigators prepared the TCR beta libraries by applying iRepertoire HTBI primers and Arm-PCR of CDR3 regions. TCRdb analysed the multiplex PCR reads with MiXCR anew, one entry per CDR3 protein. The sample has about 450,000 distinct CDR3 sequences, 16% seen once; the top ten hold roughly 10%. The time point denotes: newly diagnosed GD, antithyroid drugs for less than 3 months. The TCR library used RNA extracted from PBMCs. This clonotype has only a few counts. What it binds is not known. Germline CDR1 reads DFQATT; CDR2 reads SNEGSKA (reference sequence). The CDR3 is made up of 15 amino acids. The V and J ends lost 0 bases and 3 bases respectively, with 13 bases between them. This same sample was also part of a study on T cells in Graves' hyperthyroidism and ophthalmopathy.

The material was peripheral blood mononuclear cells (PBMCs), obtained at new diagnosis, from a patient treated with antithyroid drugs. The chain is built from TRBV20-1 and TRBJ2-3; TRBD1 might be the D (6 bases). This sequence was found in a woman in her 30s with Graves disease. Written as DNA, the CDR3 is TGCAGTGCTAGAGATTTCGACAGGACTACAGATACGCAGTATTTT. Translated, it gives CSARDFDRTTDTQYF.